These T cell receptor beta chains were read from a single sample in a study of PD-1 blockade in mismatch repair-deficient tumors. Profiling relied on immunoSEQ multiplex PCR, and the TCRdb table lists in-frame clones only, not all of them. The data show roughly 70,000 clones, with about 72% seen just once and roughly 6% held by the top ten. The input for sequencing was peripheral blood, taken 2 weeks after starting pembrolizumab. These TCRs come from an adult with mismatch repair-deficient cancer. The CDR3 runs from the conserved cysteine through the conserved F or W. The D gene is left open where the match is weak. Size values are once, few and many counts, or a class for expanded clones, and some rows have none.

clone size: NA
V gene: TRBV9
J gene: TRBJ2-5
D gene: NA
CDR3 DNA: TGTGCCAGCAGCGTAGAGGCCAGGGCAGTACAAGAGACCCAGTACTTC
CDR3 protein: CASSVEARAVQETQYF

clone size: NA
V gene: TRBV19
J gene: TRBJ2-7
D gene: TRBD2
CDR3 DNA: TGTGCCAGTAGTGAAAGCATCGGGAGGGCCTCGTACGAGCAGTACTTC
CDR3 protein: CASSESIGRASYEQYF

clone size: NA
V gene: TRBV6-5
J gene: TRBJ2-1
D gene: NA
CDR3 DNA: TGTGCCAGCAGGTCCTACAATGAGCAGTTCTTC
CDR3 protein: CASRSYNEQFF

clone size: NA
V gene: TRBV18
J gene: TRBJ1-1
D gene: NA
CDR3 DNA: TGTGCCAGCTCAAGTGGGGCGAACACTGAAGCTTTCTTT
CDR3 protein: CASSSGANTEAFF

clone size: NA
V gene: TRBV11-2
J gene: TRBJ1-2
D gene: NA
CDR3 DNA: TGTGCCAGCAGCTTAGATCTTGGGGGAGGACTTGCGGGCTACACCTTC
CDR3 protein: CASSLDLGGGLAGYTF

clone size: NA
V gene: TRBV19
J gene: TRBJ2-1
D gene: NA
CDR3 DNA: TGTGCCAGTAGTATTAAGGGGGGACTGTCCTACAATGAGCAGTTCTTC
CDR3 protein: CASSIKGGLSYNEQFF

clone size: few
V gene: TRBV6-5
J gene: TRBJ1-1
D gene: NA
CDR3 DNA: TGTGCCAGCAGTTACACAGGGCAGAACACTGAAGCTTTCTTT
CDR3 protein: CASSYTGQNTEAFF

clone size: NA
V gene: TRBV6-6
J gene: TRBJ2-5
D gene: NA
CDR3 DNA: TGTGCCAGCAGCTACACGTCGGAGACCCAGTACTTC
CDR3 protein: CASSYTSETQYF

clone size: NA
V gene: TRBV5-1
J gene: TRBJ1-1
D gene: NA
CDR3 DNA: TGCGCCAGCAGCTTGGGAAGGGGCAACACTGAAGCTTTCTTT
CDR3 protein: CASSLGRGNTEAFF

clone size: NA
V gene: TRBV7-9
J gene: TRBJ2-1
D gene: NA
CDR3 DNA: TGTGCCAGCAGCCCCAGTTCGTCTAGGGCCGACAATGAGCAGTTCTTC
CDR3 protein: CASSPSSSRADNEQFF

clone size: NA
V gene: TRBV9
J gene: TRBJ2-1
D gene: TRBD2
CDR3 DNA: TGTGCCAGCAGCGTCCCCGGGGGGAATGAGCAGTTCTTC
CDR3 protein: CASSVPGGNEQFF

clone size: NA
V gene: TRBV4-1
J gene: TRBJ1-1
D gene: TRBD1
CDR3 DNA: TGCGCCAGCAGCCTGGACAGGGGGCTAGCTTTCTTT
CDR3 protein: CASSLDRGLAFF

clone size: NA
V gene: TRBV6-4
J gene: TRBJ2-3
D gene: TRBD2
CDR3 DNA: TGTGCCAGCAGTGACTCCGGGACTAGCGGGTCAGATACGCAGTATTTT
CDR3 protein: CASSDSGTSGSDTQYF

clone size: NA
V gene: TRBV6-5
J gene: TRBJ2-7
D gene: NA
CDR3 DNA: TGTGCCAGCAGTCGAGACAGCATTGGCGAGCAGTACTTC
CDR3 protein: CASSRDSIGEQYF

clone size: NA
V gene: TRBV28
J gene: TRBJ2-3
D gene: TRBD2
CDR3 DNA: TGTGCCAGCAGTTTGCATACTATGACGGGAGGTAGGGATACGCAGTATTTT
CDR3 protein: CASSLHTMTGGRDTQYF

clone size: NA
V gene: TRBV6-1
J gene: TRBJ1-1
D gene: NA
CDR3 DNA: TGTGCCAGCAGTTCACAGAGGAACACTGAAGCTTTCTTT
CDR3 protein: CASSSQRNTEAFF

clone size: once
V gene: TRBV7-2
J gene: TRBJ2-1
D gene: TRBD1
CDR3 DNA: TGTGCCAGCAGCCCCACAGGGGGCACCTACAATGAGCAGTTCTTC
CDR3 protein: CASSPTGGTYNEQFF

clone size: NA
V gene: TRBV9
J gene: TRBJ2-3
D gene: NA
CDR3 DNA: TGTGCCAGCAGCCCTAGTAGAGATGTAGGGGGCACAGATACGCAGTATTTT
CDR3 protein: CASSPSRDVGGTDTQYF

clone size: NA
V gene: TRBV7-6
J gene: TRBJ2-2
D gene: TRBD2
CDR3 DNA: TGTGCCAGCAGCCCCTTAGCGGGGTCGGGCGGGGAGCTGTTTTTT
CDR3 protein: CASSPLAGSGGELFF

clone size: few
V gene: TRBV19
J gene: TRBJ2-1
D gene: NA
CDR3 DNA: TGTGCCAGTAGTACTCGACACCACAATGAGCAGTTCTTC
CDR3 protein: CASSTRHHNEQFF

clone size: NA
V gene: TRBV7-9
J gene: TRBJ2-5
D gene: NA
CDR3 DNA: TGTGCCAGCAGCTCAAACCGGGAACCTCGCTTGGGGCAAGAGACCCAGTACTTC
CDR3 protein: CASSSNREPRLGQETQYF

clone size: NA
V gene: TRBV18
J gene: TRBJ1-4
D gene: NA
CDR3 DNA: TGTGCCAGCTCACCAACGGCTGTAGAGGGGAAGGAAAAACTGTTTTTT
CDR3 protein: CASSPTAVEGKEKLFF